Presented here are 3 T cell receptor beta chains from one specimen sequenced in a study of CD8+ T cells in alopecia areata. Indicated treatment: oral pan-JAK inhibitor, 5-10 mg twice daily. RNA was extracted and reverse transcribed into cDNA as the sequencing template. Data came from immunoSEQ multiplex PCR; TCRdb stores just in-frame clones and leaves some out. This table has 200,000 to 250,000 clones, around 65% appearing once. The input for sequencing was CD4+ T cells sorted from blood, taken at week 4, from a patient treated with tofacitinib. The source of these receptors is a human donor with alopecia areata.

This clone was observed once. For the CDR3, the DNA is TGTGCCAGCAGCCCCGGACAGGCGCGGAATTCACCCCTCCACTTT. Translated: CASSPGQARNSPLHF. The chain has TRBV7-9 and TRBJ1-6; 7 nucleotides match TRBD1. Germline loops: CDR1 SEHNR, CDR2 FQNEAQ (reference sequence). The CDR3 is 15 residues long. The V and J ends lost 5 bases and 7 bases, in that order; junction bases with no gene match: 8.

This chain joins TRBV6-6 and TRBJ1-2; D ambiguous. Germline lookup yields CDR1 MNHNY and CDR2 SVGAGI (reference sequence). CDR3 length equals 12 residues. V lost 2 bases and J 3 bases, leaving 4 bases between the germline ends. The CDR3 sequence: CASSYLDYGYTF. The DNA of the CDR3 is TGTGCCAGCAGTTACCTCGACTATGGCTACACCTTC.

The V gene is TRBV5-6, the J gene TRBJ2-5, with 8 bases lining up with TRBD2. Germline assignment: CDR1 SGHDT and CDR2 YYEEEE. This CDR3 spans 16 amino acids. Germline trimming cut 1 base from V and 5 bases from J; bases unmatched to any gene: 10. The CDR3 sequence: CASSLRTSGLNETQYF. The DNA for the CDR3 is TGTGCCAGCAGCTTGAGAACTAGCGGTCTGAATGAGACCCAGTACTTC. Using reference TRBV5-6 and TRBJ2-5 for the parts outside the CDR3, the full variable domain is DAGVTQSPTHLIKTRGQQVTLRCSPKSGHDTVSWYQQALGQGPQFIFQYYEEEERQRGNFPDRFSGHQFPNYSSELNVNALLLGDSALYLCASSLRTSGLNETQYFGPGTRLLVL.